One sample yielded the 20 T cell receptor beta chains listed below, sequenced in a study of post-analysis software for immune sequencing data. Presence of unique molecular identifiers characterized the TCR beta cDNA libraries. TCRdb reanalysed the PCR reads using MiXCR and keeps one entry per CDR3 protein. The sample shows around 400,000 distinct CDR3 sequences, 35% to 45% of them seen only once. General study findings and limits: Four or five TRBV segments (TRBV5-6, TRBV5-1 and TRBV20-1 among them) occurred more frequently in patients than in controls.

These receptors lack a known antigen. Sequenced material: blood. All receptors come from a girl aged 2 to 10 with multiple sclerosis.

CDR3 residues: CASSLEDGSGYTF. The CDR3 bases are TGTGCCAGCAGCTTAGAGGATGGTAGCGGCTACACCTTC. The V call is TRBV11-2, the J call TRBJ1-2, with D uncertain. CDR1 and CDR2 from the germline V gene are SGHAT and FQNNGV. CDR3 length: 13 amino acids. V was clipped by 0 bases and J by 8 bases, with 10 bases between them. The variable domain in full, with the rest retrieved from reference TRBV11-2 and TRBJ1-2, is EAGVAQSPRYKIIEKRQSVAFWCNPISGHATLYWYQQILGQGPKLLIQFQNNGVVDDSQLPKDRFSAERLKGVDSTLKIQPAKLEDSAVYLCASSLEDGSGYTFGSGTRLTVV.

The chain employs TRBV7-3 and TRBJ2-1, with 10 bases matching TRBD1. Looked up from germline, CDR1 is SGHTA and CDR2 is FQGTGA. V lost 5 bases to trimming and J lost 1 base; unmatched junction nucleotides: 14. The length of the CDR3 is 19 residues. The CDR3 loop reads CASSTHRGDRGRSYNEQFF. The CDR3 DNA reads TGTGCCAGCAGCACCCACCGCGGGGACAGGGGCCGATCCTACAATGAGCAGTTCTTC.

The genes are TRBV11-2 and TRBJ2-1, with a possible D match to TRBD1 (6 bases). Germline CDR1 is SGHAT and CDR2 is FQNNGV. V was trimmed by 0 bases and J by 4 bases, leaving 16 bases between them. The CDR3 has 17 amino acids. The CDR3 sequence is CASSLDRIQGPYNEQFF. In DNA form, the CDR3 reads TGTGCCAGCAGCTTAGATCGGATACAGGGCCCATACAATGAGCAGTTCTTC.

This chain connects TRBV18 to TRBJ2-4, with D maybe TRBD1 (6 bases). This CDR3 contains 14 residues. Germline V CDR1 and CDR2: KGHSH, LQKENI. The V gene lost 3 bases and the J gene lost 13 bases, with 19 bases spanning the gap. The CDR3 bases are TGTGCCAGCTCACCTCAGGACAGTGGTTGGGAGCAGTACTTC. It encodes CASSPQDSGWEQYF.

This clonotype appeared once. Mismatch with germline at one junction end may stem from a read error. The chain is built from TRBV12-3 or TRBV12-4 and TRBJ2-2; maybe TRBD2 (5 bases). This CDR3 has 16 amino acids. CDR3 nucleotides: TGTGCCAGCAGCCACCTAGGACTCTTGAACGCCGGGGAGCTGTTTTTT. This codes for CASSHLGLLNAGELFF.

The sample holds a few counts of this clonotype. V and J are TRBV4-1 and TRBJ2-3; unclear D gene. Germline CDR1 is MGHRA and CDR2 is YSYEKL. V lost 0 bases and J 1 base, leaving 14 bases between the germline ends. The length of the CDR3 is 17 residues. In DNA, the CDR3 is TGCGCCAGCAGCCAAGAAGTTGTCGCTTTCCGCACAGATACGCAGTATTTT. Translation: CASSQEVVAFRTDTQYF.

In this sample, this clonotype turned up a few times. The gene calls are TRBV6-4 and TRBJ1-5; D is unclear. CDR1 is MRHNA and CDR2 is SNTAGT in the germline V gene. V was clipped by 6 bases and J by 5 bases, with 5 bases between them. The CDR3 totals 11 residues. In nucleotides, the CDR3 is TGTGCCAGCAGCGGACATCAGCCCCAGCATTTT. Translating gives CASSGHQPQHF.

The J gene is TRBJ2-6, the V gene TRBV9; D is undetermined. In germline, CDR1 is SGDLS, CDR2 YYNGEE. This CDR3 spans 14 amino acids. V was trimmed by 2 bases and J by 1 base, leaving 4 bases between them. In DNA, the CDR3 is TGTGCCAGCAGCGTCGAGTCTGGGGCCAACGTCCTGACTTTC. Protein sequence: CASSVESGANVLTF.

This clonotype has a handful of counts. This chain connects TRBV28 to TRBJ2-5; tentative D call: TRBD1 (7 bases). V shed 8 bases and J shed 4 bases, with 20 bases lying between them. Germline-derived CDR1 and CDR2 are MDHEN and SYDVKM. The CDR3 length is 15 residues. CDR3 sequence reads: CASRRQGGLGETQYF. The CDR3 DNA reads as TGTGCCAGCCGTCGACAGGGAGGTTTAGGAGAGACCCAGTACTTC.

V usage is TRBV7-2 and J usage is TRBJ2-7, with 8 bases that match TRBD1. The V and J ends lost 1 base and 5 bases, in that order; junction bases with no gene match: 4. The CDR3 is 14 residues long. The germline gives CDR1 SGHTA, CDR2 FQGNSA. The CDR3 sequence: CASSLGTGRNEQYF. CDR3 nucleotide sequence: TGTGCCAGCAGCTTAGGGACAGGGCGGAACGAGCAGTACTTC.

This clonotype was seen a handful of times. CDR3 protein: CASRSAGTGNSYGYTF. The CDR3 DNA sequence: TGTGCCAGCAGGTCAGCCGGGACAGGTAACTCCTATGGCTACACCTTC. The V call is TRBV27, the J call TRBJ1-2; 8 bases agree with TRBD1. Trimming took 6 bases from V and 4 from J; bases not matched to a gene: 13. The CDR3 loop spans 16 amino acids. In germline, CDR1 is MNHEY, CDR2 SMNVEV (reference sequence).

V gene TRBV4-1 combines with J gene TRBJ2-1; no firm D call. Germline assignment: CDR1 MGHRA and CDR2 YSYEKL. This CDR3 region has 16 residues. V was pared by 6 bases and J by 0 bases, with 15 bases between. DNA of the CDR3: TGCGCCAGCAGTCACACCCTGCCCAGCTCCTACAATGAGCAGTTCTTC. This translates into CASSHTLPSSYNEQFF.

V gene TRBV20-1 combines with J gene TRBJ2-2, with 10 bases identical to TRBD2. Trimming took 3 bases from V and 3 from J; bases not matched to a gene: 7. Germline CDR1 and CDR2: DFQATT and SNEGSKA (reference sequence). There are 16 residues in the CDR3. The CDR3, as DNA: TGCAGTGCTAGGGGTAGCGGGAGGTCGGACACCGGGGAGCTGTTTTTT. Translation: CSARGSGRSDTGELFF.

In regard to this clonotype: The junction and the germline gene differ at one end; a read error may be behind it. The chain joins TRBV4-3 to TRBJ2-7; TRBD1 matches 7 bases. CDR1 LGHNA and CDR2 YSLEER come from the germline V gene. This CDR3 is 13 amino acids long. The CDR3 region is CASSQDRTYERYF. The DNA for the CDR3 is TGCGCCAGCAGCCAGGACAGGACCTACGAGCGGTACTTC.

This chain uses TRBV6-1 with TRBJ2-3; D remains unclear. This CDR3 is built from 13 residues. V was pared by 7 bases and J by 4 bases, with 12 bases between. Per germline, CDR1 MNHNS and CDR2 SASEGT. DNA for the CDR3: TGTGCCAGCAATCCCTTTAGGGCAGATACGCAGTATTTT. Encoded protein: CASNPFRADTQYF.

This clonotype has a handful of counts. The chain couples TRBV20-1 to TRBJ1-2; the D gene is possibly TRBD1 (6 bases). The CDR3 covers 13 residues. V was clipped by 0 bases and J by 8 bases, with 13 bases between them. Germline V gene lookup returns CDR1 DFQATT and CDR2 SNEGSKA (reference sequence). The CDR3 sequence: CSARDTGTAGYTF. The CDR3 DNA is TGCAGTGCTAGAGATACAGGGACGGCGGGCTACACCTTC.

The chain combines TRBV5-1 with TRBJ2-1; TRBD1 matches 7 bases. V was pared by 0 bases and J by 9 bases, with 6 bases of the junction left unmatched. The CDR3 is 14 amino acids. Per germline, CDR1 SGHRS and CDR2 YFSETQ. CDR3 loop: CASSLGVGQTEQFF. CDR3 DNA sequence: TGCGCCAGCAGCTTGGGAGTGGGACAGACTGAGCAGTTCTTC.

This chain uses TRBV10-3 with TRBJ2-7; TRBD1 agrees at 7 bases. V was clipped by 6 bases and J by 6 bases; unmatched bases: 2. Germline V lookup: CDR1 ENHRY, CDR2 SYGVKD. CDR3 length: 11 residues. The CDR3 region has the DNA TGTGCCATCAGGACAGGGCTCGAGCAGTACTTC. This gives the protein CAIRTGLEQYF.

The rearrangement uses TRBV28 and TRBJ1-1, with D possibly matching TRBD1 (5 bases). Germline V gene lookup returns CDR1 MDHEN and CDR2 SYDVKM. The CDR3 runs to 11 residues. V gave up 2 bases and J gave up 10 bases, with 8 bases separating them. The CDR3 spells CASSLSTGAFF. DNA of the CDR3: TGTGCCAGCAGTTTAAGTACAGGAGCTTTCTTT.

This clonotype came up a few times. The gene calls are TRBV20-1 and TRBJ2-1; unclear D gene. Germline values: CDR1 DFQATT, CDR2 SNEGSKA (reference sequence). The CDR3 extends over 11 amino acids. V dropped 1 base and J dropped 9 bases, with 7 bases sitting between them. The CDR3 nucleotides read TGCAGTGCTAGAGCAGAGGCTGAGCAGTTCTTC. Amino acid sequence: CSARAEAEQFF.